This TCR beta chain was documented in a study of blood T cells in healthy people across ages. Alongside a J-beta primer mix, a sample-barcoded 5' primer served in a second PCR lasting roughly 7 to 11 cycles. TCRdb recomputed calls from the 5' RACE reads with MiXCR, one row per CDR3 protein. The sample consists of approximately 1,000,000 distinct CDR3 sequences, 40% to 45% of them appearing once. V was shortened by 6 bases and J by 1 base, with 22 bases between the two germline ends. CDR3 size: 17 residues. No fewer than 6.5 million PBMCs went into each sample. V and J are TRBV12-3 or TRBV12-4 and TRBJ2-7; D ambiguous. This TCR derives from a woman aged 60-75 years in good health. What was sequenced was blood. As DNA, the CDR3 is TGTGCCAGCAGCCGCCTTTCCCCGGCAGGAAGGTCCTACGAGCAGTACTTC. It codes for CASSRLSPAGRSYEQYF.